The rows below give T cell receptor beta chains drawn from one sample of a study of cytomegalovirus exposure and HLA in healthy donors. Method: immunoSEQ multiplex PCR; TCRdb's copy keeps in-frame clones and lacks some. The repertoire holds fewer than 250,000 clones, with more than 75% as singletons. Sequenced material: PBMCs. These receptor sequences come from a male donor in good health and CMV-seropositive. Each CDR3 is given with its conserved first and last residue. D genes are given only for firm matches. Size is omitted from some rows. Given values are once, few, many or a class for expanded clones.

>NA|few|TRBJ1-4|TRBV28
TGTGCCAGCAACCTAGCGGGGATTTCTAATGAAAAACTGTTTTTT
CASNLAGISNEKLFF
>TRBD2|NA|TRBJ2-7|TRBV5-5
TGTGCCAGCAGCTTCGGACTAGCGATCAAGACCTACGAGCAGTACTTC
CASSFGLAIKTYEQYF
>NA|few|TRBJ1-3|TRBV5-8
TGTGCCAGCAGCACCCTACAGGGTCCTGGAAACACCATATATTTT
CASSTLQGPGNTIYF
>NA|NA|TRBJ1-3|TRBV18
TGTGCCAGCTCACCCACAGACGGAAACACCATATATTTT
CASSPTDGNTIYF
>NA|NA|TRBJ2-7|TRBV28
TGTGCCAGCGTTGACGCCGGGACACAATTCTACGAGCAGTACTTC
CASVDAGTQFYEQYF
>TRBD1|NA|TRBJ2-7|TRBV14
TGTGCCAGCAGCCGATTCGGGGGACAGGGCAATGAGGGGCAGTACTTC
CASSRFGGQGNEGQYF
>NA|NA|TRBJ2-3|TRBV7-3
TGTGCCAGCAGCTTTTCATCAGATACGCAGTATTTT
CASSFSSDTQYF
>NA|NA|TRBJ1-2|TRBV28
TGTGCCAGCGACCTGACAGCAGGCACCAGCGGCTACACCTTC
CASDLTAGTSGYTF
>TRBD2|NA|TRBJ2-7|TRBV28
TGTGCCAGCACCTCCGGGACTAGCGGGTTCCTCTCCTACGAGCAGTACTTC
CASTSGTSGFLSYEQYF
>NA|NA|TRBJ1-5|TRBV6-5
TGTGCCAGCGGTACAGGGAATCAGCCCCAGCATTTT
CASGTGNQPQHF
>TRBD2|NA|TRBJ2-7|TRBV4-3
TGCGCCAGCAGCCAAGCGGGCGGGGGTTCCTACGAGCAGTACTTC
CASSQAGGGSYEQYF
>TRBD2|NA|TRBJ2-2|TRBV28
TGTGCCAGCAGCCGACCGGGACTAGCGGGATCCGGGGAGCTGTTTTTT
CASSRPGLAGSGELFF
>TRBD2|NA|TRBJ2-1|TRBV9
TGTGCCAGCAGCGTCGGGCTAGCGGAGGGCCACAATGAGCAGTTCTTC
CASSVGLAEGHNEQFF
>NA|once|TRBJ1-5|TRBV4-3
TGCGCCAGCAGCCAAGTTCTAAGTTCCAATCAGCCCCAGCATTTT
CASSQVLSSNQPQHF
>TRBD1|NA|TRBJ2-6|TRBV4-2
TGTGCCAGCAGGCCCGACAGGGGTGGGGCCAACGTCCTGACTTTC
CASRPDRGGANVLTF
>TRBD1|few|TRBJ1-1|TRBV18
TGTGCCAGCTCAGCCGGGACAGGGGGCGAAGCTTTCTTT
CASSAGTGGEAFF
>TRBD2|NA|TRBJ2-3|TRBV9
TGTGCCAGCAGCGGCACTAGCGGGAGAGGCACAGATACGCAGTATTTT
CASSGTSGRGTDTQYF
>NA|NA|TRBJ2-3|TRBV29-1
TGCAGCGTTGACGCGGGAGATACGCAGTATTTT
CSVDAGDTQYF
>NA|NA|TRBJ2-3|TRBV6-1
TGTGCCAGCAGTGAATCGGGGACAAAGCGTACAGATACGCAGTATTTT
CASSESGTKRTDTQYF
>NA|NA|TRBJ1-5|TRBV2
TGTGCCAGCACTTACGCAGGGGATAGCAATCAGCCCCAGCATTTT
CASTYAGDSNQPQHF
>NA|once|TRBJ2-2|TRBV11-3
TGTGCCAGCAGCCCTGACAGCGGGGAGCTGTTTTTT
CASSPDSGELFF
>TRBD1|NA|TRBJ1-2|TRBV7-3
TGTGCCAGCAGCTTAACAGGGGGCAGTAACTATGGCTACACCTTC
CASSLTGGSNYGYTF
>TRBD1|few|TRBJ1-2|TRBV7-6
TGTGCCAGCAGCCCGCAGGGGGTCGATGGCTACACCTTC
CASSPQGVDGYTF
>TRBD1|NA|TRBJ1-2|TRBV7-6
TGTGCCAGCAGCTCACAGCCAAAAGGACAGGGCTATGGCTACACCTTC
CASSSQPKGQGYGYTF
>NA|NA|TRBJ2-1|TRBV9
TGTGCCAGCAGCGGCGGTGGAGTGGGGGGTGGGAATGAGCAGTTCTTC
CASSGGGVGGGNEQFF
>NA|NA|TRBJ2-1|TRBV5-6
TGTGCCAGCAGCCTGGACAGCCCCTCCGAGCAGTTCTTC
CASSLDSPSEQFF
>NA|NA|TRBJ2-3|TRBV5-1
TGCGCCAGCAGCCCGGGACAACCCACAGATACGCAGTATTTT
CASSPGQPTDTQYF
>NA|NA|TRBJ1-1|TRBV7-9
TGTGCCAGCAGCTTAAACTCGGGCACTGAAGCTTTCTTT
CASSLNSGTEAFF
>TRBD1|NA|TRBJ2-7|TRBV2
TGTGCCAGCAGCAGACAGGGGGCCTACGAGCAGTACTTC
CASSRQGAYEQYF
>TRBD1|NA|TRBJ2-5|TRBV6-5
TGTGCCAGCAGCAGGGGACAGCGAGAGACCCAGTACTTC
CASSRGQRETQYF
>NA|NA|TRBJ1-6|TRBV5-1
TGCGCCAGCAGCTACGTCGCGAGGGTTGATTCACCCCTCCACTTT
CASSYVARVDSPLHF
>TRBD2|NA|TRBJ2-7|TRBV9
TGTGCCAGCAGCGTAGCTAGCGGGAGTTACTACGAGCAGTACTTC
CASSVASGSYYEQYF
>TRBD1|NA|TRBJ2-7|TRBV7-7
TGTGCCAGCAGCCGGCTTCCGGGACAGGGTTTCTCCTACGAGCAGTACTTC
CASSRLPGQGFSYEQYF
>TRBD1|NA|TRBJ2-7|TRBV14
TGTGCCAGCAGCCTCTGGACAGGGAGCTCCTACGAGCAGTACTTC
CASSLWTGSSYEQYF
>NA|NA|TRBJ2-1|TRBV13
TGTGCCAGCAGCTTGGGAGGTAGCTCCTACAATGAGCAGTTCTTC
CASSLGGSSYNEQFF
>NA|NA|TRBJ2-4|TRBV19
TGTGCCAGTAGTATACGTGGAGGGGTTAACATTCAGTACTTC
CASSIRGGVNIQYF
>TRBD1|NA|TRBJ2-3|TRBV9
TGTGCCAGCAGCCCAGGGGGAACTAGCACAGATACGCAGTATTTT
CASSPGGTSTDTQYF
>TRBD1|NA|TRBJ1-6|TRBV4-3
TGCGCCAGCAGCCGAGTCCCGAACAGGGGGATATCCTATAATTCACCCCTCCACTTT
CASSRVPNRGISYNSPLHF
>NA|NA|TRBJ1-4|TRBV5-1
TGCGCCAGCAGCTTGCAGCCAAGCGCAAGTGCAACTAATGAAAAACTGTTTTTT
CASSLQPSASATNEKLFF
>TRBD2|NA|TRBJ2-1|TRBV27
TGTGCCAGCAGTTCCGTTGCGGGAGTAGTGAACAATGAGCAGTTCTTC
CASSSVAGVVNNEQFF
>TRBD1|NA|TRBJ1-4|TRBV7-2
TGTGCCAGCAGCTTATCCGGGACAGGAAATGAAAAACTGTTTTTT
CASSLSGTGNEKLFF
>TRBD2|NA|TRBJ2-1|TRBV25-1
TGTGCCAGCACCAGCGGGAGCGGAAATGAGCAGTTCTTC
CASTSGSGNEQFF